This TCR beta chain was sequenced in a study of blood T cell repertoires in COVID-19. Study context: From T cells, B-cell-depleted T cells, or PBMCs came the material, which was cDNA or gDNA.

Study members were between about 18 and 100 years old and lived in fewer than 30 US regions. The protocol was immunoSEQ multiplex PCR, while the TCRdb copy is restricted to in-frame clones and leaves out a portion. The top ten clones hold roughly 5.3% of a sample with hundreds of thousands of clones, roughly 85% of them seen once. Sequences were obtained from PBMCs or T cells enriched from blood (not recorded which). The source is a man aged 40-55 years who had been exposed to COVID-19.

The CDR3 is CAISDSVLRDRGPTLHF. The CDR3 nucleotides read TGTGCCATCAGTGATTCCGTACTGCGGGACAGGGGGCCCACCCTCCACTTT. V usage is TRBV10-3 and J usage is TRBJ1-6; 12 bases agree with TRBD1. This CDR3 is built from 17 residues. From germline, CDR1 is ENHRY and CDR2 SYGVKD. Losses at the gene ends were 3 bases for V and 14 bases for J; bases not matched to a gene: 14.